What follows are 2 T cell receptor beta chains derived from one specimen sequenced in a study of blood T cells in healthy people across ages. A second PCR, run for roughly 7 to 12 cycles, used a sample-barcoded 5' primer plus a J-beta primer mix. MiXCR, applied by TCRdb to the 5' RACE reads, yields one record per CDR3 protein. The repertoire holds approximately 490,000 distinct CDR3 sequences, with 24% as singletons. These same data were also listed under a study on T cells of mothers and their children.

Material for sequencing was blood. The receptors here all came from a boy aged 5-17 years in good health.

This clonotype was observed a few times. The gene calls are TRBV6-1 and TRBJ2-3, with 9 bases matching TRBD1. Germline V gene lookup returns CDR1 MNHNS and CDR2 SASEGT. After removal of 3 bases from V and 5 bases from J, the junction contained 12 bases not matched to a gene. The CDR3 runs to 17 residues. CDR3 protein: CASSDWPGQGRIDTQYF. The CDR3 nucleotides read TGTGCCAGCAGTGACTGGCCGGGACAGGGTCGGATAGATACGCAGTATTTT.

This clonotype was detected a few times. One end of the junction does not line up with germline, which may come from a read error. The CDR3 DNA reads TGCGCCAGCAGCCGGACCGGGACAAACCTTGTAAACTATGGCTACGCCTTC. This gives the protein CASSRTGTNLVNYGYAF. The chain is built from TRBV5-1 and TRBJ1-2; D perhaps matches TRBD1 (6 bases). The CDR3 consists of 17 residues. The germline gives CDR1 SGHRS, CDR2 YFSETQ. The variable domain in full, completed from reference TRBV5-1 and TRBJ1-2, reads KAGVTQTPRYLIKTRGQQVTLSCSPISGHRSVSWYQQTPGQGLQFLFEYFSETQRNKGNFPGRFSGRQFSNSRSEMNVSTLELGDSALYLCASSRTGTNLVNYGYAFGSGTRLTVV.